By its share, the clone carrying this TCR delta chain is medium-sized. With CATT, TCRdb re-called clones from the RT-PCR reads. The sample contains 7,600 or so delta-chain clones, approximately 14% of which appear only once. This entry belongs to a study of gamma-delta T cells after stem cell transplantation. Sequencing used gamma-delta T cells. This receptor was identified in a human donor. It is not recorded whose cells these are; they may come from a transplant donor.

In DNA, the CDR3 is TGTGCCTGTGACACCGCGGTACTGGGGGATACGCATAAACTCATCTTT. It codes for CACDTAVLGDTHKLIF. The chain has TRDV2 and TRDJ1, with 13 nucleotides matching TRDD3. The CDR3 is 16 residues long. The germline gives CDR1 GEAIGNYY, CDR2 EKD. J gave up 6 bases and V 0 bases, and 6 bases lay outside the gene matches.